This TCR beta chain was identified during a study of CD8 T cells in ankylosing spondylitis (dated by TCRdb to the late 2010s). Notes on the research overall: To find TCR variants linked to disease, the study profiled T cell receptor beta repertoires in ankylosing spondylitis patients and healthy donors. The whole study cohort included 108 healthy donors and 20 to 30 ankylosing spondylitis patients. Peripheral blood was sampled, and synovial fluid was additionally collected from ankylosing spondylitis patients. What the research found in general, with its limitations: Blood from ankylosing spondylitis patients appeared to be characterized by a TCR beta motif made up of about 8 highly homologous amino acid variants. According to the report, matched synovial fluid samples from ankylosing spondylitis patients were significantly enriched for the disease-linked clones. Some TCR beta motif variants had previously been reported in synovial fluid and blood of reactive arthritis patients, which suggested common disease-initiation mechanisms. The disease-linked clones showed a CD8+ phenotype and occurred at relatively low frequencies in peripheral blood.

Sequencing relied on an Illumina HiSeq 2500. Quantitative 5'-RACE with molecular barcodes was the method used to prepare the TCR beta libraries. Concerning the study's data processing: A new computational method based on a probabilistic model of VDJ rearrangement was used to identify disease-linked TCR variants. Through fastp at Q25 and MiXCR, TCRdb rebuilt clones from the public reads, retaining in-frame beta chains. A single entry per CDR3 protein holds the most common genes and DNA from its merged rows. It is TCRdb's table, rather than the study itself, that gives the V and J calls and clone size. In all, the sample holds about 240,000 distinct CDR3 sequences, and approximately 9% of those were seen once. The top ten constitute approximately 6.2% of the sample. At the junction V is shortened by 1 base and J by 7 bases, with 14 bases in between. The germline V gene supplies CDR1 LGHNA and CDR2 YSLEER. The CDR3 sequence holds 16 residues, the cysteine and phenylalanine included. Left in the record is the CDR3 DNA by itself, 48 bases read in frame from the first base.

This clonotype was seen ten or more times. Its antigen target is currently unknown. No much larger clone is present one base from it, and per-base qualities are unavailable. The source is a male donor with ankylosing spondylitis or in good health (not recorded which). The V gene is TRBV4-3 and the J gene is TRBJ1-6; 5 matching bases give a weak D call of TRBD1. The sequenced sample was blood, either unsorted or a sorted T cell fraction (not recorded which). The CDR3 amino acid sequence is: CASSQVAGEGNSPLHF. The nucleotide sequence is given as TGCGCCAGCAGCCAAGTGGCGGGAGAGGGGAATTCACCCCTCCACTTT.